Listed below are T cell receptor beta chains from one sample, sequenced in a study of a mutant IDH1 vaccine in newly diagnosed glioma. No antigen is known for these receptors. Clones were read by immunoSEQ multiplex PCR, and TCRdb kept only the in-frame ones, dropping some. The table includes under 150,000 clones, roughly nine tenths detected once. The specimen comprised PBMCs, sampled from a glioma patient whose treatment included an IDH1 peptide vaccine. Every receptor here comes from a woman aged 45-65 years with glioma. Each CDR3 is given with its conserved first and last residue. The order of the fields is clone size, J gene, CDR3 length, D gene, V gene, CDR3 DNA, CDR3 protein. The D gene is left open where the match is weak. Clone size appears in some rows only: once, few, many, or a class for an expanded clone.

- TRBJ2-2 14 - TRBV5-1 TGCGCCAGCAATCACGCCCGGAACACCGGGGAGCTGTTTTTT CASNHARNTGELFF
- TRBJ1-5 15 - TRBV6-6 TGTGCCAGCAGACACTTGGACAGAACTAATCAGCCCCAGCATTTT CASRHLDRTNQPQHF
- TRBJ1-5 15 - TRBV6-5 TGTGCCAGCAGTTACTCGTGGGGGAGCAATCAGCCCCAGCATTTT CASSYSWGSNQPQHF
few TRBJ2-7 14 - TRBV19 TGTGCCAGTAGTGTACAGGTAACGGGGTACGAGCAGTACTTC CASSVQVTGYEQYF
- TRBJ2-5 15 - TRBV7-9 TGTGCCAGCAAGTCTCCCGGGCCAGGGCGAGAGACCCAGTACTTC CASKSPGPGRETQYF
- TRBJ2-1 14 TRBD2 TRBV19 TGTGCCAGCCGGAGCGGGAGGGCCGTGGATGAGCAGTTCTTC CASRSGRAVDEQFF
once TRBJ1-6 18 - TRBV11-2 TGTGCCAGCAGCTATAGTCAGGGACGGCTAAACTATAATTCACCCCTCCACTTT CASSYSQGRLNYNSPLHF
- TRBJ2-2 16 - TRBV6-6 TGTGCCAGCAGACGACTTAAGACTAACCACACCGGGGAGCTGTTTTTT CASRRLKTNHTGELFF
- TRBJ1-2 15 TRBD1 TRBV6-5 TGTGCCAGCAGGGAAACAGGGGGAGGGAACTATGGCTACACCTTC CASRETGGGNYGYTF
once TRBJ2-3 16 TRBD1 TRBV5-1 TGCGCCAGCAGCTTGGGGGCAGGGGGTCGTGGAGATACGCAGTATTTT CASSLGAGGRGDTQYF
- TRBJ2-1 19 - TRBV19 TGTGCCAGTAGTAGAAGGGAGTATAGAGCCGGGAGCTCCTACAATGAGCAGTTCTTC CASSRREYRAGSSYNEQFF
- TRBJ2-7 16 - TRBV7-2 TGTGCCAGCAGCCCCTGGGGAGGGGGAAGCTCCTACGAGCAGTACTTC CASSPWGGGSSYEQYF
once TRBJ1-5 19 - TRBV7-9 TGTGCCAGCAGCAGACCGACAGGTAACCCCAGGTATAGCAATCAGCCCCAGCATTTT CASSRPTGNPRYSNQPQHF
- TRBJ2-5 13 - TRBV5-1 TGCGCCAGCAGCCCACCGAGGGGGGAGACCCAGTACTTC CASSPPRGETQYF
- TRBJ2-7 16 TRBD1 TRBV27 TGTGCCAGCAGTTTGTATTCCGGGACAGGGGGTTGGGAGCAGTACTTC CASSLYSGTGGWEQYF
- TRBJ1-4 15 - TRBV29-1 TGCAGCGTTGAAGCTGTCGGGGCAACTAATGAAAAACTGTTTTTT CSVEAVGATNEKLFF
- TRBJ2-2 15 TRBD1 TRBV18 TGTGCCAGCTCATTGACAGGGGGAGTGACCGGGGAGCTGTTTTTT CASSLTGGVTGELFF
- TRBJ1-1 14 - TRBV5-1 TGCGCCAGCAGCTCGTTTCAGAGACACGGTGAAGCTTTCTTT CASSSFQRHGEAFF
- TRBJ2-7 19 - TRBV21-1 TGTGCCAGCAGCAAATTGAAAACAGGGGGTTGCTTTTGTACGTACGAGCAGTACTTC CASSKLKTGGCFCTYEQYF
- TRBJ2-2 15 - TRBV7-9 TGTGCCAGCAGCTTAGACAGGGCGGGCACCGGGGAGCTGTTTTTT CASSLDRAGTGELFF
- TRBJ1-2 18 TRBD1 TRBV4-2 TGTGCCAGCAGCCAAGGCCCCGGGACAGGCTTCACTAACTATGGCTACACCTTC CASSQGPGTGFTNYGYTF
- TRBJ2-7 13 TRBD1 TRBV2 TGTGCCAGCCGGGACAGGGGATACTACGAGCAGTACTTC CASRDRGYYEQYF
once TRBJ1-1 15 - TRBV12-5 TGTGCTAGTGGTTTGGGGCGTCCGGATGGCACTGAAGCTTTCTTT CASGLGRPDGTEAFF
- TRBJ2-7 15 TRBD2 TRBV19 TGTGCCAGTAGTATATCCGGCGGGAGTGCCTACGAGCAGTACTTC CASSISGGSAYEQYF
- TRBJ2-5 14 - TRBV7-3 TGTGCCAGCAGCTTAGCGGGTTTAGGAGAGACCCAGTACTTC CASSLAGLGETQYF
- TRBJ2-1 12 - TRBV7-3 TGTGCCAGCCAAATCTCGGGGCAGAGGCAGTTCTTC CASQISGQRQFF
- TRBJ2-3 15 TRBD2 TRBV7-9 TGTGCCATCGCGCCGGCGGGAGGTGGCACAGATACGCAGTATTTT CAIAPAGGGTDTQYF
once TRBJ1-2 11 - TRBV6-1 TGTGCCAGCAGTGAAGCGGATGGCTACACCTTC CASSEADGYTF
- TRBJ2-3 15 TRBD2 TRBV5-8 TGTGCCAGCAGCTTGGGGCGGGAGGTCACAGATACGCAGTATTTT CASSLGREVTDTQYF
once TRBJ1-5 15 - TRBV7-8 TGTGCCAGCAGCTTGAGTCGGTATAGCAATCAGCCCCAGCATTTT CASSLSRYSNQPQHF
- TRBJ2-1 15 - TRBV4-1 TGCGCCAGCAGCCAAGGAGCCGGGACTGCAATTTTGCAGTTCTTC CASSQGAGTAILQFF
- TRBJ1-1 13 - TRBV7-9 TGTGCCAGCAGCTTACGAGGGGACACTGAAGCTTTCTTT CASSLRGDTEAFF
once TRBJ2-5 14 - TRBV5-1 TGCGCCAGCAGCTTAGACAGTACCAAAGAGACCCAGTACTTC CASSLDSTKETQYF
once TRBJ2-4 15 TRBD1 TRBV28 TGTGCCAGCAGCCCGACAGGGTTAGCCAAAAACATTCAGTACTTC CASSPTGLAKNIQYF
once TRBJ2-1 14 - TRBV30 TGTGCCTGGAGCCTAATGGGCTCCTACAATGAGCAGTTCTTC CAWSLMGSYNEQFF
- TRBJ2-7 12 TRBD1 TRBV28 TGTGCCAGCAGTGGGACAGTCTACGAGCAGTACTTC CASSGTVYEQYF
once TRBJ1-2 16 TRBD1 TRBV15 TGTGCCACCAGCAGAGGTACAGGGGTAATCATTGATGGCTACACCTTC CATSRGTGVIIDGYTF
- TRBJ2-5 15 - TRBV5-6 TGTGCCAGCAGCTTGGGACAGTTAACGAGGGAGACCCAGTACTTC CASSLGQLTRETQYF
- TRBJ2-2 15 - TRBV9 TGTGCCAGCAGCGTAGGGGGATTAGGGACCGGGGAGCTGTTTTTT CASSVGGLGTGELFF
once TRBJ1-1 11 - TRBV5-5 TGTGCCAGCAGCTTGGGAACTGAAGCTTTCTTT CASSLGTEAFF
- TRBJ2-1 11 - TRBV5-6 TGTGCCAGCAGCTCCCCTGGAGAGCAGTTCTTC CASSSPGEQFF
- TRBJ2-1 14 - TRBV5-5 TGTGCCAGCAGCTTGGAGTGGGTTACCAATGAGCAGTTCTTC CASSLEWVTNEQFF
- TRBJ2-2 15 - TRBV7-7 TGTGCTAGCAGCTCCGTAGCCTCGAACACCGGGGAGCTGTTTTTT CASSSVASNTGELFF
- TRBJ1-2 15 - TRBV27 TGTGCCAGCGCTGTAGCGGGGGGGCGCGTCTATGGCTACACCTTC CASAVAGGRVYGYTF
- TRBJ2-1 12 - TRBV2 TGTGCCAGCAGTGCAGGTTACAATGAGCAGTTCTTC CASSAGYNEQFF
- TRBJ1-1 13 TRBD1 TRBV5-1 TGCGCCAGCAGACTTGAGACAGGGGCTGAAGCTTTCTTT CASRLETGAEAFF